This paragraph reports one T cell receptor (beta chain). This clone has a handful of counts. The antigen it binds to is not known. Qualities for individual bases were not recorded, and no much larger clone is one base off. From the cysteine up to the phenylalanine, the CDR3 has a length of 13 residues. Just CDR3 DNA is preserved here, 39 bases in frame from base 1. The trim is 3 bases for V and 5 bases for J, with a gap of 11 bases between the germline ends. CDR1 and CDR2 are read off the germline V gene (reference sequence) as SGHNT and YYREEE. At one collaborating source in Seattle, patients were enrolled during active infection and were followed longitudinally through the course of disease. Whole blood was collected in K2EDTA tubes by collaborating institutions according to the institutions' own protocols. For TCRbeta analysis, collaborators shipped samples in one of three forms: frozen whole blood, isolated PBMCs, or DNA extracted from either of those sample types.

The immunoSEQ Assay, a bias-controlled multiplex PCR, was used to amplify TCRbeta CDR3 regions from genomic DNA. Processing in the source paper ran as follows. The number of nucleated cells in each sample was estimated by amplification of reference gene primers within the assay. To quantify the absolute abundance of each unique TCRbeta CDR3 rearrangement, sequence reads were collapsed and filtered. Productive Simpson clonality was computed per sample as the square root of Simpson's diversity index over productive rearrangements. TCRdb's version of the immuneACCESS table is confined to in-frame rearrangements and falls short of the full clone set. An unresolved V gene accounts for under half of the shortfall where checked; the remainder is of unknown origin. From that table come the V and J calls and clone size; the DNA was used to work out D and trimming. In this sample the table shows approximately 160,000 clones, around 83% of which occur a single time. The ten largest clones add up to 8.3% of the sample.

The data stem from a study of blood T cell repertoires in COVID-19 (TCRdb year 2020). For the study in its entirety: Collaborator samples came from the United States, Italy and Spain and covered acute and convalescent phases of COVID-19. The prospective study material was composed of cDNA or gDNA derived from T cells, B-cell-depleted T cells, or PBMCs. The dataset comprised deeply sampled blood TCRbeta repertoires from subjects exposed to, actively infected with, or recovered from COVID-19. The repertoires were released in a freely available public database meant as a resource for research on the immune response to SARS-CoV-2. The samples were drawn from two sources: the first 160 participants of the ongoing ImmuneRACE study, and 1,254 subjects contributed by 6 global collaborators. A de-identified subject ID, COVID-19 status, age in years and sex were almost always included in the sample metadata. Where available, HLA class I and class II types were taken from metadata supplied by the sample provider and were not determined by assay-based typing.

Beyond this particular receptor, the publication reports: Clinical and demographic metadata were provided uncurated, with the amount varying by source and participant.

The sequence links TRBV5-4 to TRBJ1-1; perhaps TRBD1 is the D gene, with 6 bases matching. This receptor was identified in a woman in her sixties with COVID-19, enrolled during active disease. Sequencing input: peripheral blood. The nucleotide sequence reads as follows: TGTGCCAGCAGCTCACAGGGTGGGACTGAAGCTTTCTTT. This translates into CASSSQGGTEAFF.